These 8 T cell receptor beta chains originate from one sample sequenced in a study of blood T cells in healthy people across ages. A J-beta primer mix and a sample-barcoded 5' primer were used in a second PCR of about 7 to 12 cycles. TCRdb passed the 5' RACE reads through MiXCR, listing each CDR3 protein once. The sample consists of over 1,500,000 distinct CDR3 sequences, roughly two fifths of them appearing once. The sample taken for sequencing was blood. Receptors were obtained from a human donor in good health.

This chain joins TRBV14 and TRBJ1-4; the D gene is possibly TRBD1 (5 bases). Trimming removed 3 bases from V and 2 bases from J, with 13 bases in between. The CDR3 is made up of 16 amino acids. Germline CDR1 SGHDN, CDR2 FVKESK. This chain's CDR3 is CASSQASRVTNEKLFF. CDR3 sequence (DNA): TGTGCCAGCAGCCAGGCGTCCAGGGTTACTAATGAAAAACTGTTTTTT.

Details on this clonotype: At one end, the junction sequence differs from germline, possibly due to a read error. V usage is TRBV7-2 and J usage is TRBJ1-2; no firm D call. The CDR3 runs 12 residues. Per the germline V gene, CDR1 is SGHTA and CDR2 is FQGNSA. The CDR3 DNA follows: TGTGCCAGCAGCCCCACTAACTATGGCTACGCCTTC. Amino acid sequence: CASSPTNYGYAF.

In DNA, the CDR3 is TGCAGTGCTAGCGAACGAGGGGGACTAGGCGGGGACAATGAGCAGTTCTTC. Translating gives CSASERGGLGGDNEQFF. The chain recombines TRBV20-1 with TRBJ2-1, with 8 nucleotides matching TRBD2. V trimming: 3 bases; J trimming: 5 bases; junction bases outside the gene matches: 15. The CDR3 totals 17 residues. CDR1 is DFQATT and CDR2 is SNEGSKA in the germline V gene (reference sequence).

The chain recombines TRBV5-1 with TRBJ1-1; D perhaps matches TRBD1 (5 bases). This CDR3 spans 14 amino acids. V lost 3 bases, J lost 1 base, and 10 bases lay in between. CDR1 is SGHRS and CDR2 is YFSETQ in the germline V gene. The CDR3, as DNA: TGCGCCAGCAGCTCGGGGGTCGAGAACACTGAAGCTTTCTTT. As protein: CASSSGVENTEAFF.

This chain joins TRBV15 and TRBJ2-5, with D perhaps matching TRBD1 or TRBD2 (7 bases each). Deletions cut 2 bases from V and 2 bases from J, with 12 bases between. The V gene's germline CDR1 is LNHNV and CDR2 YYDKDF (reference sequence). This CDR3 comprises 15 residues. The CDR3 is CATSRQGGGQETQYF. Here the CDR3 DNA reads TGTGCCACCAGCAGACAGGGGGGGGGTCAAGAGACCCAGTACTTC.

The V and J genes are TRBV5-6 and TRBJ2-3, with TRBD1 identical over 7 bases. There are 15 residues in the CDR3. The V segment lost 2 bases and the J segment 6 bases; nucleotides outside the gene matches: 9. Germline loops: CDR1 SGHDT, CDR2 YYEEEE. The CDR3 loop reads CASSFLTGVGDTQYF. In DNA, the CDR3 is TGTGCCAGCAGCTTTCTTACAGGGGTAGGGGATACGCAGTATTTT.

The chain couples TRBV12-3 or TRBV12-4 to TRBJ2-6; TRBD1 might be the D (5 bases). This CDR3 contains 18 residues. Trimming pared 3 bases from V and 0 bases from J, leaving 15 bases between. This CDR3 reads CASSFWTLPSSGANVLTF. In DNA form, the CDR3 reads TGTGCCAGCAGTTTCTGGACACTCCCTAGCTCTGGGGCCAACGTCCTGACTTTC.

The chain couples TRBV4-2 to TRBJ2-7, with D perhaps TRBD1 or TRBD2 (5 bases each). This CDR3 contains 15 residues. The V and J ends lost 0 bases and 0 bases respectively, with 9 bases between them. Germline lookup yields CDR1 LGHNA and CDR2 YNFKEQ. CDR3 in amino acids: CASSQDRESSYEQYF. The CDR3 DNA follows: TGTGCCAGCAGCCAAGACAGGGAGAGCTCCTACGAGCAGTACTTC.